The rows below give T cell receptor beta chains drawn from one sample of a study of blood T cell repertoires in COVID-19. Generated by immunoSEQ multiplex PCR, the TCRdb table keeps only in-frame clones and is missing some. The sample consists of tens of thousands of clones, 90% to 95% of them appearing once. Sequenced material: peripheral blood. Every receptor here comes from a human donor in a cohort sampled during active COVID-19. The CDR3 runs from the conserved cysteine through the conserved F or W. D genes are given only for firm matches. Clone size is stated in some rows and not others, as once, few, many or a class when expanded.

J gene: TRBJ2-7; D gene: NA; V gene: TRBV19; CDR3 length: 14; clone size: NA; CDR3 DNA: TGTGCCAGTAGTGGTCGGGGGAACTCCTACGAGCAGTACTTC; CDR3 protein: CASSGRGNSYEQYF
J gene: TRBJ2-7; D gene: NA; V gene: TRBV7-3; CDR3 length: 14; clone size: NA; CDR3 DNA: TGTGCCAGCAGCCGTACCCGGGACTCGTACGAGCAGTACTTC; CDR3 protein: CASSRTRDSYEQYF
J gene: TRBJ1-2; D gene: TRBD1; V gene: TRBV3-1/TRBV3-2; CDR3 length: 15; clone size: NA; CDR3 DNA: TGTGCCAGCAGCCTCTCCGGGACAGGGAATAGTGGCTACACCTTC; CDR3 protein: CASSLSGTGNSGYTF
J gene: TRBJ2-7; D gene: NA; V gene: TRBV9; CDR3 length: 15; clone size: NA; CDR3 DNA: TGTGCCAGCAGCGTCGGGTCAGACAGCTCCTACGAGCAGTACTTC; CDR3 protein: CASSVGSDSSYEQYF
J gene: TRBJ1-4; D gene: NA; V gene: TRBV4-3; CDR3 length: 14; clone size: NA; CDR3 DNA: TGCGCCAGCAGCCGACAAAGGTATAATGAAAAACTGTTTTTT; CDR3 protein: CASSRQRYNEKLFF
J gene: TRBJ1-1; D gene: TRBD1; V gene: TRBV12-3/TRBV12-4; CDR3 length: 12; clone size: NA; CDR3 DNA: TGTGCCAGCAGCCCGAGGGGGCGCGGAGCTTTCTTT; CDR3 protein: CASSPRGRGAFF
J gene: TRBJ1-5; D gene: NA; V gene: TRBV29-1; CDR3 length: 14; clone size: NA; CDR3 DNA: TGCAGCGTTGAAACGGGTTTTGGCAATCAGCCCCAGCATTTT; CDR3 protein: CSVETGFGNQPQHF
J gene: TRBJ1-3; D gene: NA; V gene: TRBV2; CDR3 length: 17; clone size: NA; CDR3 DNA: TGTGCCAGCAGTGGCCACAGGGAGCCGAACGCTGGAAACACCATATATTTT; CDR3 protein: CASSGHREPNAGNTIYF
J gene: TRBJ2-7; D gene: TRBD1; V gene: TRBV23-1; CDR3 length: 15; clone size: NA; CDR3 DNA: TGCGCCAGCAGTCATTCAGGGGACAGCCCCTACGAGCAGTACTTC; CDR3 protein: CASSHSGDSPYEQYF
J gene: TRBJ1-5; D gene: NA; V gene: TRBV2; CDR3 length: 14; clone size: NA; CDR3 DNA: TGTGCCAGCAGTGAAACGGGGAGGGGGCAGCCCCAGCATTTT; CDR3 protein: CASSETGRGQPQHF
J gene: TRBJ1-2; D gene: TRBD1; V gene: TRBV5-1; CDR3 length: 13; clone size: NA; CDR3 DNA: TGCGCCAGCAGCCTGACAGGGTACTATGGCTACACCTTC; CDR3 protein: CASSLTGYYGYTF
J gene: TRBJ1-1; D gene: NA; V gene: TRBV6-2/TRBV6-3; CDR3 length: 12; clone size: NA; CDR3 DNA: TGTGCCAGCAGTTACGGGGGGACTGAAGCTTTCTTT; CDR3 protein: CASSYGGTEAFF
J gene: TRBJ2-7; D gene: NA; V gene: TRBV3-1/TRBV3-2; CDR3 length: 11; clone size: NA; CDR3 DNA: TGTGCCAGCAGCTTCGGTTACGAGCAGTACTTC; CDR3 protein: CASSFGYEQYF
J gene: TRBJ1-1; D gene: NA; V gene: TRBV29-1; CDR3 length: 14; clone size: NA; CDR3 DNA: TGCAGCGCCCTAGGAGTTCACATGAACACTGAAGCTTTCTTT; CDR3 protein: CSALGVHMNTEAFF
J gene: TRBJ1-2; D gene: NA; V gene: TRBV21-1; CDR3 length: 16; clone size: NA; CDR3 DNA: TGTGCCAGCAGCAAAAAAGAGGCGAACAGGGCTTATGGCTACACCTTC; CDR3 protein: CASSKKEANRAYGYTF
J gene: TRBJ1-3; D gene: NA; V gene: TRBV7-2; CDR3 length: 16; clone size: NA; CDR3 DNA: TGTGCCAGCTTTACGAACAGCCCCTTCTCTGGAAACACCATATATTTT; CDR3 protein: CASFTNSPFSGNTIYF
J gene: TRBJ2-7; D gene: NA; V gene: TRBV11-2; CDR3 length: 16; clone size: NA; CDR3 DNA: TGTGCCAGCAGCTTAGATCGCGGCGGCAGCTCCTACGAGCAGTACTTC; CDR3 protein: CASSLDRGGSSYEQYF
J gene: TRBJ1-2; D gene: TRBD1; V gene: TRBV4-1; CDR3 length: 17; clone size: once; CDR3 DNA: TGCGCCAGCAAGACAGGGTGGAAACCACTCCTCGTCTATGGCTACACCTTC; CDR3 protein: CASKTGWKPLLVYGYTF
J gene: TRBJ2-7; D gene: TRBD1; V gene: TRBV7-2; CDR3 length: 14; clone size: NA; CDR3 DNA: TGTGCCAGCAGTGGGGCAGGGGGCTCCTACGAGCAGTACTTC; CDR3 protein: CASSGAGGSYEQYF
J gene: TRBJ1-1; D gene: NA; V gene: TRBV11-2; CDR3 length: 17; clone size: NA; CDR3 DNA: TGTGCCAGCACTAAATACCCCACCTGGCGGCAGAACACTGAAGCTTTCTTT; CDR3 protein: CASTKYPTWRQNTEAFF
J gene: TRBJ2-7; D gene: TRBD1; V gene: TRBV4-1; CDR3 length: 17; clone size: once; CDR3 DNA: TGCGCCAGTATATCCGGGACAGGGCTTGGTTCGGTCTACGAGCAGTACTTC; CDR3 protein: CASISGTGLGSVYEQYF
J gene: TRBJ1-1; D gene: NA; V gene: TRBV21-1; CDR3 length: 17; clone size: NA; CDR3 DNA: TGTGCCAGCAGTTACGGGAGGGACCCTCAGTGGGACACTGAAGCTTTCTTT; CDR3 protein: CASSYGRDPQWDTEAFF
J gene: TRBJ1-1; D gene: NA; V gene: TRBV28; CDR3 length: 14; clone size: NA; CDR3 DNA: TGTGCCAGCCCCCTCCGGGAGGGCCCCACTGAAGCTTTCTTT; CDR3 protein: CASPLREGPTEAFF
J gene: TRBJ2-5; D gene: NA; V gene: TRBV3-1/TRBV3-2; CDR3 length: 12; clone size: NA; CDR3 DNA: TGTGCCAGCAGCCAAGATGGAGGAACCCAGTACTTC; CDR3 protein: CASSQDGGTQYF
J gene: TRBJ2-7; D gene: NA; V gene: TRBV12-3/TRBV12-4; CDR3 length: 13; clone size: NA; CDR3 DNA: TGTGCCAGCAGTCCCCCCCAGGGGTACGAGCAGTACTTC; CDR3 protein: CASSPPQGYEQYF
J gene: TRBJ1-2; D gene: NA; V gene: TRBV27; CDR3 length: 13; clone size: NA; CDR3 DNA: TGTGCCAGCAGTCGGACAGTTTCCTATGGCTACACCTTC; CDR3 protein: CASSRTVSYGYTF
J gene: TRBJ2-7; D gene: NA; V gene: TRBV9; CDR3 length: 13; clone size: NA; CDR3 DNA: TGTGCCAGCAGCGTAGCCCCCGCCCAGGAGCAGTACTTC; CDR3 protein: CASSVAPAQEQYF